This T cell receptor (beta chain) was identified in a study of a mutant IDH1 vaccine in newly diagnosed glioma. For the study at large: Radiotherapy alone preceded vaccination by 4-6 weeks; alternatively, vaccination started with temozolomide cycles. Every participant had undergone radiotherapy, temozolomide, or both before, and most underwent both.

Of note for this clone: Its antigen is not known.

CDR3 length equals 13 residues. The germline V gene encodes CDR1 SGDLS and CDR2 YYNGEE. Trimming took off 0 bases at V and 4 bases at J, with 4 bases between the two ends. Specified time point: week 23, last vaccination. Each dose delivered 300 ug of mutant IDH1 20-mer peptide subcutaneously with imiquimod. Repertoires were generated with immunoSEQ multiplex PCR, while TCRdb's copy carries only in-frame clones and drops some. The table shows tens of thousands of clones, with around 76% occurring only once. V and J are TRBV9 and TRBJ2-2; no clear D. The receptor was isolated from a middle-aged man with glioma. The specimen comprised PBMCs, sampled from a glioma patient whose treatment included an IDH1 peptide vaccine. The CDR3 region has the DNA TGTGCCAGCAGCGTAGGATCCACCGGGGAGCTGTTTTTT. It yields the protein CASSVGSTGELFF.